What follows describes a single T cell receptor beta chain. Its antigen is unknown. No base qualities exist here, and no much larger clone lies one base off it. This record comes from a study of blood T cell repertoires in COVID-19 (dated by TCRdb to 2018 to 2021). For context, the study as a whole: Samples from collaborators originated in the United States, Italy and Spain and spanned both the acute and convalescent phases of COVID-19. Deeply sampled blood TCRbeta repertoires from subjects exposed to, actively infected with, or recovered from COVID-19 were included in the dataset. HLA class I and class II types, where available, came from metadata supplied by the sample provider rather than from assay-based typing. The prospective study material was composed of cDNA or gDNA derived from T cells, B-cell-depleted T cells, or PBMCs. Sample metadata almost always included a de-identified subject ID, COVID-19 status, age in years and sex. A freely available public database, intended as a resource for researchers studying the immune response to SARS-CoV-2, is where the repertoires were released. Samples were obtained from the ongoing ImmuneRACE study (first 160 participants) and from about 1,300 subjects provided by 6 global collaborators. The paper's findings and limits, for the study overall: The quantity of clinical and demographic metadata differed by source and by participant and was supplied without curation.

The immunoSEQ Assay, a bias-controlled multiplex PCR, was used to amplify TCRbeta CDR3 regions from genomic DNA. Per the authors' processing: Within the assay, amplification of reference gene primers was used to estimate how many nucleated cells each sample contained. To quantify the absolute abundance of each unique TCRbeta CDR3 rearrangement, sequence reads were collapsed and filtered. For each sample, productive Simpson clonality was calculated as the square root of Simpson's diversity index across productive rearrangements. This immuneACCESS table, as held by TCRdb, lists in-frame sequences with V and J called but not all clones. Of the missing ones, under half trace to an unresolved V gene in checked studies; the others have no known cause. The V and J calls and clone size are taken from that table; D and trimming were inferred from the DNA. This sample lists 400,000 to 500,000 clones; roughly 90% were detected once. Roughly 1.9% of the sample comes from the top ten.

Counted from cysteine to phenylalanine, this CDR3 has 15 amino acids. Only the CDR3 DNA stays, 45 bases, in frame from base 1. CDR1 and CDR2, looked up from the germline V gene, are SGHTA and FQGNSA. V is clipped by 6 bases and J by 1 base, and the sequence between their germline boundaries is 16 bases long. In the prospective study, participants were about 18 to 100 years old, resided in about two dozen geographic areas of the United States, and were enrolled through a virtual design. To assign participants to cohorts, the prospective study relied on clinical history that participants themselves reported in a screening survey and a study questionnaire. Recovered participants in ImmuneRACE Cohort 3 were defined as having two consecutive negative NP/OP PCR tests, clearance from a healthcare professional, or resolution of symptoms. Mobile phlebotomists in the prospective study collected whole blood, serum and a nasopharyngeal or oropharyngeal swab from every participant. Participants in the prospective study had the option to provide additional blood draws and questionnaires over a roughly 2-month period. Before DNA extraction, prospective study blood samples were shipped either frozen or at room temperature.

Sequences were obtained from PBMCs or T cells enriched from blood (not recorded which). This clonotype was obtained from a woman in her thirties or forties who had recovered from COVID-19. Recombination connected TRBV7-2 to TRBJ2-7, with the D segment identity uncertain. The DNA sequence follows: TGTGCCAGCAGATCGACAATTACAGATTCCTACGAGCAGTACTTC. The translation is CASRSTITDSYEQYF.